These 11 T cell receptor beta chains share one sample of origin, sequenced in a study of blood T cell repertoires in COVID-19. Sequencing was performed with immunoSEQ multiplex PCR; in TCRdb, only in-frame clones are kept and a portion is missing. The sample includes about 26,000 clones, around 65% of them seen just once. Source material: peripheral blood. These receptors all stem from a man aged 55 to 69 with active or convalescent COVID-19.

By its share, this clone is medium-sized. CDR3 sequence: CASSQVTGGTYGYTF. CDR3 DNA sequence: TGTGCCAGCAGCCAAGTCACAGGGGGCACCTATGGCTACACCTTC. V and J are TRBV4-2 and TRBJ1-2, with 9 bases identical to TRBD1. The CDR3 loop spans 15 amino acids. Unmatched junction bases numbered 4, after V lost 1 base and J lost 4 bases. CDR1 is LGHNA, CDR2 YNFKEQ, per germline.

J is TRBJ1-5 and V is TRBV2, with 9 positions matching TRBD1. Unmatched junction bases numbered 6, after V lost 5 bases and J lost 1 base. The length of the CDR3 is 16 residues. CDR1 and CDR2 (germline): SNHLY, FYNNEI. The CDR3 region has the DNA TGTGCCAGCAGTTCCGGGACAGGGCTCAGCAATCAGCCCCAGCATTTT. It yields the protein CASSSGTGLSNQPQHF.

This chain joins TRBV25-1 and TRBJ2-3, with 7 bases that match TRBD1. Per the germline V gene, CDR1 is MGHDK and CDR2 is SYGVNS. Trimming removed 2 bases from V and 0 bases from J; junction bases left unmatched: 2. CDR3 length equals 15 residues. CDR3 residues: CASSEPTGSTDTQYF. CDR3 nucleotide sequence: TGTGCCAGCAGTGAACCGACAGGGAGCACAGATACGCAGTATTTT.

This clone was picked up a small number of times. This chain uses TRBV7-6 with TRBJ1-3; possibly TRBD1 for D (5 bases). The germline CDR1 and CDR2 sequences are SGHVS and FNYEAQ. The CDR3 sequence is 16 residues long. V lost 5 bases and J lost 4, with 18 bases in between. CDR3 nucleotide sequence: TGTGCCAGCAGCCATTCCGGGGGTTTGACCGGAAACACCATATATTTT. Encoded protein: CASSHSGGLTGNTIYF.

This clone was seen a few times. Being one base from a much bigger clone, this may be a read error. The sample contains more than one DNA sequence encoding this CDR3. The chain combines TRBV3-1 (or the pseudogene TRBV3-2) with TRBJ2-7; D gene uncertain. V was clipped by 0 bases and J by 4 bases, with 4 bases between them. The CDR3 length is 12 residues. Germline values: CDR1 LGHDT, CDR2 YNNKEL (reference sequence). The CDR3 is CASSQDRYEQYF. The CDR3 DNA reads TGTGCCAGCAGCCAAGACCGGTACGAGCAGTACTTC.

This chain connects TRBV19 to TRBJ1-1; D is ambiguous. V lost 6 bases and J lost 1, with 9 bases in between. The CDR3 has 13 residues. Looked up from germline, CDR1 is LNHDA and CDR2 is SQIVND (reference sequence). The CDR3 DNA reads TGTGCCAGTAGCGAGGAGCGGAACACTGAAGCTTTCTTT. Translated: CASSEERNTEAFF.

This sequence joins TRBV6-5 and TRBJ1-2; TRBD1 might be the D (5 bases). The CDR3 spans 13 residues. Trimming shortened V by 6 bases and J by 8 bases, and 16 bases separated the two germline ends. CDR1 is MNHEY and CDR2 is SVGAGI in the germline V gene. CDR3 in amino acids: CASRSMGPAGYTF. CDR3 in DNA: TGTGCCAGCAGGTCGATGGGGCCGGCGGGCTACACCTTC.

This clone was recorded only once. V usage is TRBV19 and J usage is TRBJ2-7; 10 bases are shared with TRBD2. V was pared by 6 bases and J by 2 bases, with 10 bases of the junction left unmatched. The V gene's germline CDR1 is LNHDA and CDR2 SQIVND (reference sequence). This CDR3 contains 16 residues. The CDR3 reads CASRDIAGGPTYEQYF. The CDR3 coding sequence is TGTGCCAGTAGGGATATAGCGGGGGGACCCACCTACGAGCAGTACTTC.

The CDR3 sequence is CATSRDFGGGETQYF. The CDR3 nucleotides read TGTGCCACCAGCAGAGATTTCGGCGGTGGAGAGACCCAGTACTTC. V and J are TRBV15 and TRBJ2-5; no reliable D call. Per germline, CDR1 LNHNV and CDR2 YYDKDF (reference sequence). The CDR3 is 15 amino acids. The V end was cut by 0 bases, the J end by 4 bases, with 12 bases between.

The CDR3: CASSDLTGRGIQYF. The CDR3 nucleotides are TGTGCCAGCAGTGACCTGACGGGTCGAGGCATTCAGTACTTC. The V gene is TRBV6-1, the J gene TRBJ2-4, with D uncertain. The CDR3 loop spans 14 amino acids. V was shortened by 3 bases and J by 9 bases, with 15 bases between the two germline ends. Germline V CDR1 and CDR2: MNHNS, SASEGT.

This sequence joins TRBV12-5 and TRBJ1-5; 7 bases map to TRBD1. Germline assignment: CDR1 LGHNT and CDR2 FRNRAP. The CDR3 runs to 15 residues. V lost 4 bases, J lost 6 bases, and 9 bases stayed unmatched. CDR3 sequence: CASGSDDRAGQPQHF. CDR3 sequence (DNA): TGTGCTAGTGGTTCAGATGACAGGGCAGGTCAGCCCCAGCATTTT. Together with reference TRBV12-5 and TRBJ1-5, the CDR3 gives the full variable domain: DARVTQTPRHKVTEMGQEVTMRCQPILGHNTVFWYRQTMMQGLELLAYFRNRAPLDDSGMPKDRFSAEMPDATLATLKIQPSEPRDSAVYFCASGSDDRAGQPQHFGDGTRLSIL.